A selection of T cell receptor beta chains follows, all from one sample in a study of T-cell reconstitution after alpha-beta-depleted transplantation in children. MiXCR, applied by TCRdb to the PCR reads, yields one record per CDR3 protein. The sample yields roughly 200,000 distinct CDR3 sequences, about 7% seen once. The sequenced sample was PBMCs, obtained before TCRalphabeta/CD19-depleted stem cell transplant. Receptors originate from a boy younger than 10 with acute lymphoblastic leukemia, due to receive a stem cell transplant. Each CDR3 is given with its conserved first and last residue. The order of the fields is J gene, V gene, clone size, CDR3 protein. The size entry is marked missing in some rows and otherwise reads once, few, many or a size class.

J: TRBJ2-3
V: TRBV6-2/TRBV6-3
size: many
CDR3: CASSYLGRDGDTQYF

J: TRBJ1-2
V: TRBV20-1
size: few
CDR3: CSAKFGGYGYTF

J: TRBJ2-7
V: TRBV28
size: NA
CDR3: CASSIKAGGDYEQYF

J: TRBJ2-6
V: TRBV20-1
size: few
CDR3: CSARDSSLAGAITGANVLTF

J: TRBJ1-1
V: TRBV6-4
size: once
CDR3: CALWGGGVTEAFF

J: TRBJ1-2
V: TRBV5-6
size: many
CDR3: CASSLGPGWNGYTF

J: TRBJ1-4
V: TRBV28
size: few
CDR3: CASSLWGGGVDEKLFF

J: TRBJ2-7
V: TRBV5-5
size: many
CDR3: CERGTYSYEQYF

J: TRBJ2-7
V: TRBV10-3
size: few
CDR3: CAIKPGGGEKVSYEQYF

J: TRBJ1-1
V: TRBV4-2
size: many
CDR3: CASSPVRVNTEAFF

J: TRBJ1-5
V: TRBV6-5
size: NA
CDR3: CASKGQGNQPQHF

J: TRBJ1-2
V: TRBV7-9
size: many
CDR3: CASSLGGKTYGYTF

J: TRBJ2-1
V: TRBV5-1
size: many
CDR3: CASSFRLANEQFF

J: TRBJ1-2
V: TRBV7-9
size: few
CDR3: CANTGQPGQDGYTF

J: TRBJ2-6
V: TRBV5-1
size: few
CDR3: CASSLLPVSGANVLTF

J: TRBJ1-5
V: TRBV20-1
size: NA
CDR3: CSAKDPRNQPQHF

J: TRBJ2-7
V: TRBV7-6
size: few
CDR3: CASSPRTSGPGVNEQYF

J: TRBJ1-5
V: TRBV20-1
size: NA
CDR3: CCARDDLGHPWDQPQHF

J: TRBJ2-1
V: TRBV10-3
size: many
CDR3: CAISGGSSYNEQFF

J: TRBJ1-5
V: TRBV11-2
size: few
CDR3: CASSSDSYNQPQHF